These T cell receptor beta chains were read from a single sample in a study of Ad26.COV2.S vaccination and SARS-CoV-2 variants. Sequenced by immunoSEQ multiplex PCR; TCRdb stores in-frame clones only, minus some. The sample includes roughly 350,000 clones, roughly 90% of them seen just once. The sample in question was peripheral blood, obtained in a trial of Ad26.COV2.S vaccine versus placebo. These receptors were obtained from a person aged 18-65 years who received the Ad26.COV2.S COVID-19 vaccine or a placebo. CDR3s include the opening cysteine and the closing phenylalanine or tryptophan. A D gene is named only where the DNA matches it firmly. The size of a clone is reported for some rows only, either as once, few or many, or as a class for expanded clones.

J gene,clone size,V gene,D gene,CDR3 protein,CDR3 DNA
TRBJ2-5,NA,TRBV6-1,TRBD1,CASSESYPGQQETQYF,TGTGCCAGCAGTGAAAGTTATCCGGGACAGCAAGAGACCCAGTACTTC
TRBJ1-6,NA,TRBV7-9,TRBD1,CASSLLGQSNSPLHF,TGTGCCAGCAGCTTATTGGGACAGTCTAATTCACCCCTCCACTTT
TRBJ1-1,NA,TRBV28,NA,CASSFGAGQGSTF,TGTGCCAGCAGTTTTGGTGCGGGGCAGGGAAGTACATTT
TRBJ1-5,NA,TRBV19,NA,CASSIVTQPQHF,TGTGCCAGTAGTATAGTTACGCAGCCCCAGCATTTT
TRBJ1-6,NA,TRBV18,NA,CASSPRAGSSGNSPLHF,TGTGCCAGCTCACCACGGGCAGGATCGTCGGGTAATTCACCCCTCCACTTT
TRBJ2-7,NA,TRBV6-5,TRBD2,CASRASGTHEQYF,TGTGCCAGCAGGGCTAGCGGGACCCACGAGCAGTACTTC
TRBJ2-7,NA,TRBV19,NA,CASSMSVEKHEQYF,TGTGCCAGTAGTATGAGTGTTGAAAAACACGAGCAGTACTTC
TRBJ1-5,NA,TRBV5-6,TRBD1,CASSLGQGSNQPQHF,TGTGCCAGCAGCTTGGGACAGGGTAGCAATCAGCCCCAGCATTTT
TRBJ1-1,NA,TRBV5-6,TRBD1,CASSSSLRGHTEAFF,TGTGCCAGCAGCTCGTCACTCAGGGGGCACACTGAAGCTTTCTTT
TRBJ2-7,NA,TRBV18,TRBD2,CATTTSGSHEQYF,TGTGCCACCACGACTAGCGGGAGCCACGAGCAGTACTTC
TRBJ2-2,NA,TRBV12-5,NA,CASGFTGGAGELFF,TGTGCTAGTGGTTTTACAGGGGGGGCCGGGGAGCTGTTTTTT
TRBJ1-5,NA,TRBV2,NA,CASSVGDLRNQPQHF,TGTGCCAGCAGTGTGGGGGATTTACGCAATCAGCCCCAGCATTTT
TRBJ2-6,once,TRBV2,NA,CASSGVRGSGANVLTF,TGTGCCAGCAGTGGGGTCAGAGGTTCTGGGGCCAACGTCCTGACTTTC
TRBJ2-7,NA,TRBV12-3/TRBV12-4,TRBD1,CASSLTGNEQYF,TGTGCCAGCAGTTTGACAGGGAACGAGCAGTACTTC
TRBJ2-2,NA,TRBV28,TRBD2,CASSSSGDTGELFF,TGTGCCAGCAGTTCTAGCGGGGACACCGGGGAGCTGTTTTTT
TRBJ2-1,NA,TRBV29-1,TRBD2,CSVEDPGTSGREYNEQFF,TGCAGCGTTGAAGATCCCGGGACTAGCGGGAGGGAATACAATGAGCAGTTCTTC
TRBJ2-5,NA,TRBV3-1/TRBV3-2,NA,CASSQEPQETQYF,TGTGCCAGCAGCCAGGAGCCCCAAGAGACCCAGTACTTC
TRBJ1-3,NA,TRBV9,NA,CASSVEGFGQGNTIYF,TGTGCCAGCAGCGTAGAGGGGTTTGGGCAGGGCAACACCATATATTTT
TRBJ1-1,NA,TRBV20-1,NA,CSASQGSGNTEAFF,TGCAGTGCTAGTCAGGGTAGTGGGAACACTGAAGCTTTCTTT
TRBJ1-6,NA,TRBV19,TRBD1,CASGGQSSYNSPLHF,TGTGCCAGCGGGGGACAGAGCTCCTATAATTCACCCCTCCACTTT
TRBJ1-2,NA,TRBV9,NA,CASSVEAGSDYGYTF,TGTGCCAGCAGCGTCGAAGCAGGGTCGGACTATGGCTACACCTTC
TRBJ2-2,NA,TRBV6-6,NA,CASSYGRDRELFF,TGTGCCAGCAGTTACGGGAGGGACAGGGAGCTGTTTTTT
TRBJ1-5,NA,TRBV7-2,NA,CASSLMPEWPQHF,TGTGCCAGCAGCTTAATGCCGGAGTGGCCCCAGCATTTT
TRBJ2-1,few,TRBV18,TRBD1,CASSGRTGIEQFF,TGTGCCAGCTCAGGCCGGACAGGTATCGAGCAGTTCTTC
TRBJ1-5,NA,TRBV19,NA,CASTKRDGGNQPQHF,TGTGCCAGTACCAAACGGGATGGCGGCAATCAGCCCCAGCATTTT
TRBJ2-7,NA,TRBV5-1,TRBD1,CASGPGTGGYEQYF,TGCGCCAGCGGTCCCGGGACAGGGGGCTACGAGCAGTACTTC
TRBJ1-5,NA,TRBV11-2,TRBD1,CASSLGTGNQPQHF,TGTGCCAGCAGCTTAGGGACAGGGAACCAGCCCCAGCATTTT
TRBJ2-5,NA,TRBV24-1,NA,CATSDPGQPQETQYF,TGTGCCACCAGTGACCCAGGACAGCCACAAGAGACCCAGTACTTC
TRBJ2-7,NA,TRBV2,NA,CASRENRDGEYF,TGTGCCAGCAGGGAGAACAGGGACGGGGAGTACTTC
TRBJ1-6,few,TRBV10-3,NA,CAISEPNYNSPLHF,TGTGCCATCAGTGAACCGAACTATAATTCACCCCTCCACTTT